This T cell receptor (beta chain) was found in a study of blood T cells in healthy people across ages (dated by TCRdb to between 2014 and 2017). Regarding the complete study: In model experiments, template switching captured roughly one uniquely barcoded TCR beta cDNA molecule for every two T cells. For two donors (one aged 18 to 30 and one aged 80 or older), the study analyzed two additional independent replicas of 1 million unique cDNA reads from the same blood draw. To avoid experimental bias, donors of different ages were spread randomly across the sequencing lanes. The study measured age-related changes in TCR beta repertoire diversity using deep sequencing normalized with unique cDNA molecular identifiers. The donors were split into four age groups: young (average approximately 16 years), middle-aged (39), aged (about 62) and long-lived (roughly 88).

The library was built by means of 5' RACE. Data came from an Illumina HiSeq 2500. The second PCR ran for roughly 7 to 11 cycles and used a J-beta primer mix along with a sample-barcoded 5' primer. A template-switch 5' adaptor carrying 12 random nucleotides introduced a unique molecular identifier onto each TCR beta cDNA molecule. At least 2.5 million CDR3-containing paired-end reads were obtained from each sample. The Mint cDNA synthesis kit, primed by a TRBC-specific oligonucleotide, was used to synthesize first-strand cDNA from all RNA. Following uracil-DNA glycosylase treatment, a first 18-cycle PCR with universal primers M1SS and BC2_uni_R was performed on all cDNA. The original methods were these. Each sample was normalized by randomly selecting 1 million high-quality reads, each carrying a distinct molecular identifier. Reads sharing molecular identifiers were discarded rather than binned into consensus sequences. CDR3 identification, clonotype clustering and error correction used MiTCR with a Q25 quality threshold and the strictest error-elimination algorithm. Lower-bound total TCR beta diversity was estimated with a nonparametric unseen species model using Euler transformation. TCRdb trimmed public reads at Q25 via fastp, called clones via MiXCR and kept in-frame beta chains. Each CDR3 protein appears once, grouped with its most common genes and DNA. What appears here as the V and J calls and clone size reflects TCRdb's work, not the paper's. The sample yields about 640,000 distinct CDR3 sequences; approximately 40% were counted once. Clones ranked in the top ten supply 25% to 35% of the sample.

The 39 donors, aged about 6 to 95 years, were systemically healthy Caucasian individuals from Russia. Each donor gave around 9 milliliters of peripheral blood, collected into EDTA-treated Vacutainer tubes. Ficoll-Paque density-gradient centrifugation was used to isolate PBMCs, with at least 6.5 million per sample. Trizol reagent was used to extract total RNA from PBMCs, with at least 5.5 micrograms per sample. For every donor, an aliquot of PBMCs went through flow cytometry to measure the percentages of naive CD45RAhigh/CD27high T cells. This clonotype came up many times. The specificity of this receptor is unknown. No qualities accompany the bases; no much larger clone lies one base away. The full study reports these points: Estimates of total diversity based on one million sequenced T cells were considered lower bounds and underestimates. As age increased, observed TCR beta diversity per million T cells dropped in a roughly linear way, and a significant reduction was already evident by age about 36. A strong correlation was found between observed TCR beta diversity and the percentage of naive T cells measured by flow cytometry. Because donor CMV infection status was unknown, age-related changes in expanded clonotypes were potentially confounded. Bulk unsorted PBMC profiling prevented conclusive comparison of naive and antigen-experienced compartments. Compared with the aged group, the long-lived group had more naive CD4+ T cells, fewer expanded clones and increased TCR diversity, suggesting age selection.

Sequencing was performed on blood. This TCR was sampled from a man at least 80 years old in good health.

In nucleotide form, the sequence is TGTGCCAGCAGGCCCACCACCGGGGAGCTGTTTTTT. It specifies CASRPTTGELFF. This chain joins TRBV12-3 or TRBV12-4 to TRBJ2-2, with an unclear D gene assignment. V and J are truncated by 6 bases and 4 bases respectively, leaving an intervening sequence of 6 bases. From the cysteine up to the phenylalanine, the CDR3 has a length of 12 residues. The retained sequence is limited to the CDR3, 36 bases, with the frame set at the first base.